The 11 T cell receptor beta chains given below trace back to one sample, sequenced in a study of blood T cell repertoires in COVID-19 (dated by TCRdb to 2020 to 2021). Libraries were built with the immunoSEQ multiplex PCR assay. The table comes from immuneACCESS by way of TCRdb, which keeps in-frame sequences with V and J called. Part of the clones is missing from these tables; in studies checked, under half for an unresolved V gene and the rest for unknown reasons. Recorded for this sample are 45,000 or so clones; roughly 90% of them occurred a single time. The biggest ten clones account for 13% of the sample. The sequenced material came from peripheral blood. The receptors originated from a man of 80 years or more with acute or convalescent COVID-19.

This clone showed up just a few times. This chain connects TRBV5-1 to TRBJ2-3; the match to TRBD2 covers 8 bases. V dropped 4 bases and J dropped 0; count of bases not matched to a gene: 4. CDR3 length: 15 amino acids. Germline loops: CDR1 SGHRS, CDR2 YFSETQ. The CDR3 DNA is TGCGCCAGCAGCAGATTAGCGGGGAGCACAGATACGCAGTATTTT. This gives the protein CASSRLAGSTDTQYF.

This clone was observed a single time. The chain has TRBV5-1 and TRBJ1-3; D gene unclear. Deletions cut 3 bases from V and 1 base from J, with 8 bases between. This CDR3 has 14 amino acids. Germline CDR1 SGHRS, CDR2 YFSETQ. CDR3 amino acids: CASSSTQSGNTIYF. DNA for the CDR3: TGCGCCAGCAGCTCGACACAGTCTGGAAACACCATATATTTT.

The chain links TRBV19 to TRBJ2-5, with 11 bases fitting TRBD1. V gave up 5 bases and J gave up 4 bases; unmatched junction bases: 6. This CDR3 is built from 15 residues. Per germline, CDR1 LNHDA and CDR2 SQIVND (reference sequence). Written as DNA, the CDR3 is TGTGCCAGTAGTCCGGACAGGGGGCTTATAGAGACCCAGTACTTC. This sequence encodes CASSPDRGLIETQYF.

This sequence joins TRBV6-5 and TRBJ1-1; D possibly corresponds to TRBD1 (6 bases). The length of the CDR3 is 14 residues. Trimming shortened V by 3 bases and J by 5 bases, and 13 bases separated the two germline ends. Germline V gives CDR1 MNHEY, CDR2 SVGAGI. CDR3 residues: CASSYRGLDTEAFF. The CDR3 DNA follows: TGTGCCAGCAGTTATAGGGGGTTGGATACTGAAGCTTTCTTT.

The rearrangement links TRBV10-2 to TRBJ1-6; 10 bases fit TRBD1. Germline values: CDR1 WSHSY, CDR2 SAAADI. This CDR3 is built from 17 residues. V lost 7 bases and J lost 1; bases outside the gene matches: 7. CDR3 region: CASTQPGQGSYNSPLHF. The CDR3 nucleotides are TGCGCCAGCACCCAACCGGGACAGGGGTCCTATAATTCACCCCTCCACTTT.

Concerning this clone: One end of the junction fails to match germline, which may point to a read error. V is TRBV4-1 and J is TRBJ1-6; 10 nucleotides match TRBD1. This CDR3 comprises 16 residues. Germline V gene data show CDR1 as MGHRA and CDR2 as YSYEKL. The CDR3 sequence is CASSLATGGYNSLLHF. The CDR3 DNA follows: TGCGCCAGCAGCCTCGCGACAGGGGGCTATAATTCACTCCTCCACTTT.

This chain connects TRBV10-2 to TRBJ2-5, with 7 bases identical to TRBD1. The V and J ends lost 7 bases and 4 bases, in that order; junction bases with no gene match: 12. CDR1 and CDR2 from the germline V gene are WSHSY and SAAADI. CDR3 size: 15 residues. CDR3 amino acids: CASMNRGPGIETQYF. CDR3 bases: TGCGCCAGCATGAACAGGGGCCCAGGGATAGAGACCCAGTACTTC.

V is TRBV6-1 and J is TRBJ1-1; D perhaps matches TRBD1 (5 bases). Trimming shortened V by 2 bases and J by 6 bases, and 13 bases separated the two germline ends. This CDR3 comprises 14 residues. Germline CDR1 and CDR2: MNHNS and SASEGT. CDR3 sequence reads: CASSESPGGAEAFF. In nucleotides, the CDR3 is TGTGCCAGCAGTGAATCTCCGGGGGGGGCTGAAGCTTTCTTT.

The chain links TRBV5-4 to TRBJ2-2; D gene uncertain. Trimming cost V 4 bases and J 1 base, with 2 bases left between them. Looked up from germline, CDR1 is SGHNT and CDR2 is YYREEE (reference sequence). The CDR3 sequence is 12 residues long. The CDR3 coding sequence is TGTGCCAGCAGCCGGAACACCGGGGAGCTGTTTTTT. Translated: CASSRNTGELFF.

This CDR3 is CASSEERADTQYF. Written as DNA, the CDR3 is TGTGCCAGCAGTGAAGAGCGGGCAGATACGCAGTATTTT. The chain carries TRBV6-1 and TRBJ2-3; D is perhaps TRBD2 (6 bases). This CDR3 has 13 amino acids. V lost 1 base and J 4 bases, leaving 6 bases between the germline ends. Germline CDR1 MNHNS, CDR2 SASEGT.

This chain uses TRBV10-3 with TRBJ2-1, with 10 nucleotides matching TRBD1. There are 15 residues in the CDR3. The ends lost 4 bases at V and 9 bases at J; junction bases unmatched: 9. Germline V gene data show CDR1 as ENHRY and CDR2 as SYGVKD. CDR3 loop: CAISGLGTGDSEQFF. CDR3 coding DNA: TGTGCCATCAGTGGACTCGGGACAGGGGATTCTGAGCAGTTCTTC.